This TCR beta chain stems from a study of shared clonotypes between healthy human individuals. General study findings and limits: Estimated richness values were generally larger in naive subsets than in memory subsets. Sharing of clonotypes among donors was expected to vary with sequencing depth.

Worth noting for this clone: Antigen: not known.

Produced via immunoSEQ multiplex PCR; TCRdb's table is partial and in-frame only. There are 2.3 million or so clones in the sample; 90% to 95% occur only once, and about 0.39% lies in the top ten. Germline CDR1 is MNHEY and CDR2 is SMNVEV (reference sequence). The CDR3 spans 14 residues. V lost 6 bases, J lost 4 bases, and 5 bases stayed unmatched. The source of this sequence is a man younger than 35 in good health. Some clones in this sample may be carry-over from other donors' samples. Sequencing was carried out using naive CD4+ T cells from PBMCs. Indicated subset: CD45RA+ positively selected. This sequence joins TRBV27 and TRBJ2-5; 10 nucleotides align to TRBD2. The CDR3 loop reads CASSPRLAGETQYF. CDR3 coding DNA: TGTGCCAGCAGCCCAAGACTAGCGGGAGAGACCCAGTACTTC.